The 3 T cell receptor beta chains reported below all come from one sample, sequenced in a study of CD8 T cells in ankylosing spondylitis. Study-wide results and limits: A motif in TCR beta, a set of several highly homologous variants, appeared characteristic of ankylosing spondylitis blood.

Their recognized antigens are unknown. TCRdb re-analysed the 5' RACE reads in MiXCR, keeping a single row per CDR3 protein. Of a few hundred thousand distinct CDR3 sequences listed, about 20% are singletons. The sequencing sample was made of blood, either unsorted or a sorted T cell fraction (not recorded which). These receptors originate from a male donor with ankylosing spondylitis.

The rearrangement joins TRBV6-1 to TRBJ1-2, with TRBD1 matching 8 bases. Looked up from germline, CDR1 is MNHNS and CDR2 is SASEGT. V lost 7 bases to trimming and J lost 7 bases; unmatched junction nucleotides: 11. The CDR3 has 14 residues. The CDR3 region has the DNA TGTGCCAGCATAGGGGACAGGAGGCATTTTGGCTACACCTTC. Amino acid sequence: CASIGDRRHFGYTF.

The V call is TRBV9, the J call TRBJ2-5; D gene unclear. Trimming cost V 7 bases and J 1 base, with 8 bases left between them. CDR1 SGDLS and CDR2 YYNGEE come from the germline V gene. This CDR3 comprises 12 residues. The CDR3 DNA reads TGTGCCAGCGGGCAGCTCCAAGAGACCCAGTACTTC. This codes for CASGQLQETQYF.

A few counts support this clonotype. V and J are TRBV6-1 and TRBJ2-5, with D maybe TRBD1 (5 bases). The CDR3 consists of 15 residues. The ends were cut back, 5 bases at V and 5 bases at J, with 18 bases in the middle. Germline V lookup: CDR1 MNHNS, CDR2 SASEGT. Here the CDR3 reads CASSRTPAGSETQYF. The CDR3 DNA sequence: TGTGCCAGCAGTAGGACACCGGCCGGCTCGGAGACCCAGTACTTC.